This TCR beta chain was sequenced in a study of cytomegalovirus exposure and HLA in healthy donors. Study summary: Of 300 to 500 genotyped donors, 75% to 90% grouped in the Caucasian-associated ancestry cluster.

This CDR3 has 14 residues. From germline, CDR1 is MNHEY and CDR2 SVGAGI. V was clipped by 6 bases and J by 6 bases; unmatched bases: 7. PCR primers comprised 60 Vbeta and 13 Jbeta primers. The protocol was immunoSEQ multiplex PCR, while the TCRdb copy is restricted to in-frame clones and leaves out a portion. The data contain 100,000 or so clones, over 60% of them singletons. This clonotype originated in a male donor in good health and CMV-seropositive. The chain is built from TRBV6-5 and TRBJ2-1, with TRBD2 matching over 8 bases. Sequenced: PBMCs. The CDR3 DNA follows: TGTGCCAGCAGCCTAGCGGGCCCCCCCAATGAGCAGTTCTTC. It yields the protein CASSLAGPPNEQFF.